Reported below is one T cell receptor (beta chain). This receptor's antigen is unknown. The data belong to a study of cytomegalovirus exposure and HLA in healthy donors (dated by TCRdb to the late 2010s). Regarding the complete study: An earlier analysis of roughly 570 of the donors reported approximately 300 Gb of sequence data and around 110 million unique TCR beta sequences obtained from some 200 million T cells. Because of strong linkage in the cohort, roughly five DR-DQ haplotypes were treated as single units for association and clustering. HLA typing covered class I and class II loci at four-digit resolution. Donor age, sex, ethnicity and CMV serostatus were compiled together with the repertoire data. The genetic ancestry cluster associated with self-reported Caucasian donors included 70% to 85% of the roughly 380 genotyped donors. In the later analysis, no new phenotypic data were used to find candidate immune exposures; instead, reliance was placed on TCR beta sequences and their occurrence across donors. A separate validation cohort of more than 100 different subjects was used in addition to the 666-subject first cohort. Every discovery cohort repertoire had been produced on one sequencing platform. About 300 gigabases of sequencing data and approximately 91 million unique TCR sequences made up an early release that covered some 640 HLA-typed donors. A later genetic analysis took genome-wide SNP genotypes for 398 of the 666 donors and used that subset as a discovery cohort. Among roughly 400 genotyped donors of the cohort, an average of approximately 240,000 unique TCR beta nucleotide sequences was sequenced per donor, of which 15% to 20% were non-productive. High-throughput TCR immunosequencing, statistical association of individual TCRs with disease status, and machine learning were combined to predict cytomegalovirus infection status. To decide whether each TCR beta V gene segment behaved as functional or pseudogenic, an earlier analysis of fewer than 750 of the donors relied on high-throughput TCR beta sequencing. The study aimed to test whether signatures of past pathogen exposure could be identified by cataloging public T cell receptors. The T cell repertoires of 666 subjects were profiled by immunosequencing and related to cytomegalovirus serostatus. In a later analysis, previously published TCR beta repertoires from several hundred donors were re-analyzed and high-resolution HLA genotyping was added so that TCR occurrence patterns could be studied. The number of donors typed differed by locus, with 629-630 for A, B, C, DRB1 and DQB1, about 500 for DQA1, 600 to 610 for DPA1, and around 430 for DPB1.

The cohort consisted of some 670 healthy bone marrow donors. At the time of sampling, every cohort member was nominally healthy, though immune exposures that went unrecorded were likely present. The donor tested CMV seronegative, placing the donor among the 350 or so seronegative members of the cohort. A peripheral blood sample was provided by each donor, and peripheral blood mononuclear cells were used for TCR beta sequencing. The Qiagen DNeasy Blood Extraction Kit was used to extract genomic DNA from the blood cell samples. Study-level results and caveats: In the study, some 180 TCR beta chains were listed as associated with cytomegalovirus. Compared with equally common non-associated chains, HLA-associated TCR beta chains in a later analysis were more clonally expanded and had lower generation probabilities. In a later genetic analysis, fewer N-insertions in productive TCRs were reported among donors in an Asian-associated ancestry cluster than the approximately 710-donor mean. A few of the identified cytomegalovirus-associated TCR beta chains were confirmed in vitro to be specific for cytomegalovirus antigens. Correlated functional status among segregating V segments might reflect linkage disequilibrium, but an unknown experimental factor could not be ruled out. According to the authors, the approach could potentially be generalized to other disease states and immunological phenotypes. Specific HLA alleles were associated with over 15,000 TCR beta sequences at a false discovery rate of 0.05 in a later analysis. While some public TCRs were present in many individuals, most TCR sequences turned up only very rarely across donors. A further reported finding was that TCR beta sequences accurately predicted the HLA-A and HLA-B alleles for most subjects in the first cohort. The earlier analysis of 450 to 700 of the donors excluded around 17 rarely observed V segments, including chromosome 9 orphons, because counts were too low. When HLA alleles, especially DR and DQ, strongly co-occurred, attributing TCR associations to individual alleles was difficult. In a later analysis, most CMV-associated TCR beta chains were found to appear HLA-restricted, with HLA associations seemingly driven largely by CMV exposure. In a later analysis, TCR association rates were found to vary across HLA loci, with the most associated TCRs seen for DRB1 alleles and the fewest for HLA-C alleles. Because HLA typing was unavailable for some donors at each locus, only the typed subset was used in association tests. Cytomegalovirus status was reported to be diagnosed by the classifier with high specificity and sensitivity in both the original and validation cohorts. CMV serostatus was the only immune exposure information available for the cohort. The 87-base-pair reads could not distinguish some IMGT-functional V segments, including TRBV6-2 and TRBV6-3, so those segments were excluded. In an earlier analysis of some 550 of the donors, most TCR beta V segments were observed in productive rearrangements about 90% or about 30% of the time, broadly matching IMGT annotations. The sequencing pipeline was judged likely to have produced a cluster of highly shared sequence variants as a technical artifact. A later analysis reported that several top co-occurrence clusters appeared linked to parvovirus B19, influenza, CMV and Epstein-Barr virus. V-gene and J-gene trimming of TCR beta chains was associated with a missense DCLRE1C variant in a later genetic analysis, and the association was replicated in an independent cohort. Sequencing depth was assumed to be roughly uniform across donors in the presence/absence analyses, though that assumption may not hold. This cohort had only TCR beta chains sequenced, and the lack of alpha or paired-chain data limited which features could be detected.

Receptors were amplified or captured by the immunoSEQ multiplex PCR assay. A mixture of 60 forward primers for TCR Vbeta segments and 13 reverse primers for TCR Jbeta segments was used in the multiplex PCR. The CDR3 region of rearranged TCR beta genes was amplified from genomic DNA with a multiplex PCR assay. The Illumina HiSeq System was used to sequence the amplified TCR beta libraries as 87-base-pair reads. As for the original processing: Across the 700 or so repertoires, a later analysis counted some 81 million unique TCR beta chains, 9.5 million to 13 million of which were shared by at least two donors. Raw reads were error-corrected and collapsed into unique sequences by a nearest-neighbor algorithm in which closely related sequences were merged to remove PCR and sequencing errors. Alignment of CDR3 sequences to IMGT reference sequences was used to assign V, D and J gene segments. For a sequence to be retained, at least a six-nucleotide match to both a V gene segment and a J gene segment was required. A rearrangement was called productive if the CDR3 had no stop codons and remained in frame with V and J, and every other rearrangement was called non-productive. CDR3 was defined according to IMGT convention as the region running from the second conserved V-encoded cysteine to the conserved J-encoded phenylalanine. In an earlier analysis of more than 550 of the donors, sequences lacking an unambiguous match to a single V gene segment were excluded. In an earlier analysis of several hundred of the donors, V segments were called functional above 56.7% productive rearrangements and were called segregating when the between-donor standard deviation exceeded 5%. A statistical classification framework was built to diagnose cytomegalovirus status from the catalog of TCR beta chain sequences. In a later analysis, V and J genes were assigned by comparing TCR nucleotide sequences against IMGT/GENE-DB human TR gene sequences. A later analysis assigned CDR3 sequences and most-parsimonious VDJ recombination scenarios with the TCRdist pipeline. In a later analysis, each TCR beta chain was defined by its CDR3 amino acid sequence together with its V-gene family, and reads without a unique V-gene family were excluded. To address suspected cross-contamination and a sequencing artifact, a later analysis removed 550 to 750 highly shared, low-generation-probability nucleotide sequences. For each public chain, a later analysis derived a clonal expansion index from normalized ranks of inferred template counts within each repertoire. A later analysis computed generation probabilities with a VDJ recombination model fitted to out-of-frame rearrangements, and checked the results against IGoR. A later analysis scored TCR-TCR, TCR-HLA and TCR-CMV co-occurrence with hypergeometric tests, applying a repertoire-size bias correction to TCR pairs. In a later analysis, false discovery rates were estimated by permuting HLA or CMV assignments 20 times. A later analysis grouped co-occurring TCRs with DBSCAN, adding TCRdist sequence similarity when clustering within HLA-allele-positive subsets. Repertoires with fewer than 30,000 or more than 120,000 public chains were left out of co-occurrence clustering, as were about five repertoires with anomalous nucleotide sharing. The source is immuneACCESS, and TCRdb retained only in-frame sequences with V and J called. Part of the clones is not carried over; for the studies checked, unresolved V genes explain less than half of this, and the remainder is unexplained. The DNA was the basis for D and trimming; V, J and clone size are from that table. The sample's clone listing holds 140,000 or so clones. Of the sample, 0.96% falls within the top ten clones.

In the germline V gene, CDR1 corresponds to MNHNS and CDR2 to SASEGT. V loses 9 bases of germline sequence and J loses 3 bases, and the interval between the two ends is 17 bases. The CDR3 holds 14 amino acids from the cysteine to the phenylalanine. The sequence is cut down to CDR3 DNA, 42 bases in frame from base 1. The receptor was derived from a male donor in good health and CMV-seronegative. Rearrangement joined TRBV6-1 to TRBJ1-1, with TRBD1 as a weak D call on 6 bases. The sequenced material came from PBMCs. The sequence in DNA is TGTGCCAGTGCTGGCGGACAGCACGACACTGAAGCTTTCTTT. Its protein product is CASAGGQHDTEAFF.